The 22 T cell receptor beta chains reported below all come from one sample, sequenced in a study of molecular identifiers for immune sequencing clone quantification. TCRdb independently ran MiXCR on the PCR reads; one entry per CDR3 protein. Of approximately 590,000 distinct CDR3 sequences listed, 25% are singletons. Sequencing input: naive CD8+ T cells from blood, with Jurkat cell RNA spiked in. The subset was: FACS-sorted CD8+CD4-CCR7+CD45RA+ naive T cells. These receptors were collected from a human donor in good health. Some libraries in this study had Jurkat cell RNA spiked in.

In its sample, this clonotype was seen a few times. This chain's CDR3 is CASSLERLAVGDGYTF. The DNA of the CDR3 is TGTGCCAGCAGCTTAGAGAGATTGGCGGTGGGTGATGGCTACACCTTC. This chain connects TRBV7-2 to TRBJ1-2; D call uncertain. Germline CDR1 and CDR2: SGHTA and FQGNSA. The CDR3 has 16 amino acids. V shed 1 base and J shed 6 bases, with 18 bases lying between them.

In its sample, this clonotype was seen many times. CDR3 sequence: CASSVEQGNTEAFF. The CDR3 region has the DNA TGCGCCAGCAGCGTCGAACAGGGTAATACTGAAGCTTTCTTT. The V gene is TRBV5-1, the J gene TRBJ1-1; D is possibly TRBD1 (6 bases). Germline CDR1 reads SGHRS; CDR2 reads YFSETQ. The CDR3 is made up of 14 amino acids. Between the trimmed V and J ends, which lost 4 bases and 5 bases, there was a span of 15 bases.

The chain recombines TRBV29-1 with TRBJ2-1; 13 nucleotides align to TRBD2. This CDR3 contains 18 residues. V trimming: 1 base; J trimming: 1 base; junction bases outside the gene matches: 7. Looked up from germline, CDR1 is SQVTM and CDR2 is ANQGSEA. The CDR3: CSVEGTSGRYGSYNEQFF. The CDR3 DNA is TGCAGCGTTGAAGGGACTAGCGGGAGATACGGTTCCTACAATGAGCAGTTCTTC.

With respect to this clonotype: The junction and the germline gene differ at one end; a read error may be behind it. The genes are TRBV19 and TRBJ2-6; maybe TRBD1 (6 bases). The germline V gene has CDR1 LNHDA and CDR2 SQIVND (reference sequence). The CDR3 has 18 amino acids. CDR3 region: CASRIGTRSSSGTNVLTF. CDR3 nucleotide sequence: TGTGCCAGTAGGATTGGGACAAGGAGTAGCTCTGGGACCAACGTCCTGACTTTC.

Turning to this clonotype: This may be a read error: a much more frequent sequence differs by one nucleotide. This rearrangement joins TRBV20-1 to TRBJ2-7, with 9 nucleotides matching TRBD2. Germline CDR1 DFQATT, CDR2 SNEGSKA (reference sequence). CDR3 length: 18 amino acids. The J segment lost 8 bases and the V segment lost 4 bases, leaving 24 bases of the junction unmatched. This CDR3 is CSANSTLDASGDTLKQYF. Here the CDR3 DNA reads TGCAGTGCTAATAGCACCCTAGACGCTAGCGGGGATACCCTTAAGCAGTACTTC.

The table lists this clonotype with a few counts. This sequence joins TRBV20-1 and TRBJ2-7; D gene unclear. The CDR3 sequence is 15 residues long. Trimming removed 2 bases at V and 0 bases at J, with 14 bases between. CDR1 and CDR2 (germline): DFQATT, SNEGSKA (reference sequence). CDR3 sequence (DNA): TGCAGTGCTAGAATATTTCAGACCAACTCCTACGAGCAGTACTTC. Translated, it gives CSARIFQTNSYEQYF.

The chain joins TRBV4-3 to TRBJ2-3; 7 positions agree with TRBD2. V gave up 1 base and J gave up 6 bases; unmatched junction bases: 10. This CDR3 has 16 residues. Per the germline V gene, CDR1 is LGHNA and CDR2 is YSLEER. The CDR3 loop is CASSQGGGGPRDTQYF. CDR3 DNA: TGCGCCAGCAGCCAAGGGGGGGGAGGCCCGCGCGATACGCAGTATTTT.

The V gene is TRBV15, the J gene TRBJ2-5; TRBD2 matches 12 bases. This CDR3 spans 19 amino acids. V shed 0 bases and J 4 bases; nucleotides not matched to a gene: 12. CDR1 and CDR2 (germline): LNHNV, YYDKDF (reference sequence). CDR3 sequence (DNA): TGTGCCACCAGCAGAGATCTGCTAGCGGGGGGGCTTACCAGAGAGACCCAGTACTTC. Translated: CATSRDLLAGGLTRETQYF.

This clonotype has at least ten counts. V usage is TRBV2 and J usage is TRBJ1-4, with D unresolved. CDR1 and CDR2 (germline): SNHLY, FYNNEI. V dropped 4 bases and J dropped 0 bases, with 9 bases sitting between them. The CDR3 length is 15 residues. CDR3 sequence reads: CASSAVGATNEKLFF. DNA of the CDR3: TGTGCCAGCAGTGCGGTTGGGGCAACTAATGAAAAACTGTTTTTT.

This clonotype was observed a handful of times. J is TRBJ2-7 and V is TRBV7-6; 12 bases map to TRBD1. In germline, CDR1 is SGHVS, CDR2 FNYEAQ. The CDR3 loop spans 14 amino acids. With 6 bases clipped from V and 7 bases from J, the junction kept 7 bases outside the gene matches. CDR3 bases: TGTGCCAGCAGACCGGGGACAGGGGGCGCTGAGCAGTACTTC. Amino acid sequence: CASRPGTGGAEQYF.

The gene calls are TRBV27 and TRBJ2-3; 7 nucleotides line up with TRBD2. The V gene end was trimmed by 7 bases and the J gene end by 0 bases; junction bases not matched to a gene: 4. Germline V gene sequence: CDR1 MNHEY, CDR2 SMNVEV (reference sequence). The CDR3 loop spans 14 amino acids. This chain's CDR3 is CASNRDYSTDTQYF. CDR3 sequence (DNA): TGTGCCAGCAACCGGGACTACAGCACAGATACGCAGTATTTT.

The chain combines TRBV13 with TRBJ2-7; 8 bases agree with TRBD2. The V gene end was trimmed by 1 base and the J gene end by 6 bases; junction bases not matched to a gene: 8. The CDR3 extends over 15 amino acids. Germline-derived CDR1 and CDR2 are PRHDT and FYEKMQ (reference sequence). The CDR3 bases are TGTGCCAGCAGCTTAGCGGGCGGGGGGACCCGCGAGCAGTACTTC. Its translation: CASSLAGGGTREQYF.

In its sample, this clonotype was seen many times. This chain joins TRBV5-5 and TRBJ2-4, with 8 bases aligning to TRBD2. V lost 5 bases and J lost 8; bases outside the gene matches: 15. The length of the CDR3 is 16 residues. Germline CDR1 is SGHKS and CDR2 is YYEKEE (reference sequence). CDR3 sequence: CASSSHPAGAKDIQYF. CDR3 nucleotide sequence: TGTGCCAGCAGTTCGCACCCAGCGGGAGCGAAGGACATTCAGTACTTC.

The gene calls are TRBV7-6 and TRBJ2-6; no definite D call. The germline V and J ends were trimmed by 1 base and 2 bases, with 9 bases remaining between them. CDR1 is SGHVS and CDR2 is FNYEAQ in the germline V gene. The CDR3 covers 16 residues. The CDR3 nucleotides read TGTGCCAGCAGCTTAGTTATGGGCACTGGGGCCAACGTCCTGACTTTC. Its translation: CASSLVMGTGANVLTF.

A remark on this clonotype: This CDR3 fails to terminate in the conserved phenylalanine or tryptophan, so it likely reflects a read error. This chain connects TRBV29-1 to TRBJ2-1, with a weak D call TRBD2 (5 bases). This CDR3 is built from 11 residues. The germline V and J ends were trimmed by 3 bases and 8 bases, with 8 bases remaining between them. The germline V gene has CDR1 SQVTM and CDR2 ANQGSEA. In nucleotides, the CDR3 is TGCAGCGTTGAGTTTAGCGATGAGCAGTTCTAC. It codes for CSVEFSDEQFY.

The chain joins TRBV30 to TRBJ2-2; D not resolved. Per germline, CDR1 GTSNPN and CDR2 SVGIG (reference sequence). With 4 bases removed from V and 3 bases from J, the gap between germline ends came to 9 bases. The CDR3 covers 13 residues. The DNA for the CDR3 is TGTGCCTGGACCCCCGCCGACACCGGGGAGCTGTTTTTT. It translates to CAWTPADTGELFF.

This clonotype was seen a few times. V usage is TRBV9 and J usage is TRBJ1-6; 7 nucleotides agree with TRBD1. Germline CDR1 is SGDLS and CDR2 is YYNGEE. Unmatched junction bases numbered 12, after V lost 3 bases and J lost 9 bases. The CDR3 contains 16 residues. This chain's CDR3 is CASSDGTARGSSPLHF. The CDR3 DNA is TGTGCCAGCAGCGACGGGACAGCAAGGGGTAGTTCACCCCTCCACTTT.

This clonotype showed up just a few times. The chain recombines TRBV11-2 with TRBJ2-1; the match to TRBD2 covers 8 bases. Germline lookup yields CDR1 SGHAT and CDR2 FQNNGV. This CDR3 is 15 amino acids long. J lost 2 bases, V lost 3 bases, and 3 bases had no gene match. CDR3 nucleotide sequence: TGTGCCAGCAGCTTCCGAGCGGGAGCCTACAATGAGCAGTTCTTC. It codes for CASSFRAGAYNEQFF. The entire variable domain, with the rest obtained from reference TRBV11-2 and TRBJ2-1, is as follows: EAGVAQSPRYKIIEKRQSVAFWCNPISGHATLYWYQQILGQGPKLLIQFQNNGVVDDSQLPKDRFSAERLKGVDSTLKIQPAKLEDSAVYLCASSFRAGAYNEQFFGPGTRLTVL.

The V gene is TRBV10-3, the J gene TRBJ2-3; TRBD1 agrees at 8 bases. This CDR3 has 15 amino acids. V shed 6 bases, J shed 5 bases, and the junction held 10 bases outside the gene matches. Germline V gene lookup returns CDR1 ENHRY and CDR2 SYGVKD. The CDR3 DNA reads TGTGCCATCAGAACCGTGGACAGGGAGAAAGATACGCAGTATTTT. Protein sequence: CAIRTVDREKDTQYF.

The rearrangement joins TRBV2 to TRBJ2-7; 9 positions match TRBD2. This CDR3 is built from 17 residues. Germline trimming cut 2 bases from V and 1 base from J; bases unmatched to any gene: 9. From germline, CDR1 is SNHLY and CDR2 FYNNEI. This chain's CDR3 is CASSELASGEDSYEQYF. Here the CDR3 DNA reads TGTGCCAGCAGTGAATTGGCTAGCGGGGAAGATTCCTACGAGCAGTACTTC. Full variable domain (outside the CDR3, taken from reference TRBV2 and TRBJ2-7): EPEVTQTPSHQVTQMGQEVILRCVPISNHLYFYWYRQILGQKVEFLVSFYNNEISEKSEIFDDQFSVERPDGSNFTLKIRSTKLEDSAMYFCASSELASGEDSYEQYFGPGTRLTVT.

The table lists this clonotype with a few counts. For the CDR3, the DNA is TGCGCCAGCAGCCAACGGCAGGACTACGAGCAGTACTTC. Its translation is CASSQRQDYEQYF. The chain joins TRBV4-1 to TRBJ2-7; D remains ambiguous. This CDR3 spans 13 amino acids. Germline-derived CDR1 and CDR2 are MGHRA and YSYEKL. V was cut by 2 bases and J by 3 bases, with 8 bases left in between.

Note on this clonotype: A single base separates this from a much larger clone, so it may be a read error. The chain links TRBV20-1 to TRBJ1-5; possible D gene TRBD1, 5 bases. Germline V gene sequence: CDR1 DFQATT, CDR2 SNEGSKA (reference sequence). There are 15 residues in the CDR3. The CDR3 DNA reads TGCAGTGCTAGAGTTTCGTGGGGCGAAGGTCAGCCCCCGCATTTT. This gives the protein CSARVSWGEGQPPHF.